This T cell receptor beta chain was profiled in a study of T cells in Graves' hyperthyroidism and ophthalmopathy. Findings of the study overall: From stable hyperthyroidism, ophthalmopathy was set apart by a 13 V-J model. Blood shared most expanded thyroid clonotypes above 0.001. Ophthalmopathy, which appeared later, was predicted by the model a median approximately six months before onset.

Details on this clonotype: As yet, its antigen is unknown.

Diagnoses were established using clinical symptoms, serum thyroxine and TRAb, thyroid ultrasound and orbital computed tomography. Germline CDR1 and CDR2: DFQATT and SNEGSKA (reference sequence). The CDR3 is made up of 15 amino acids. With V trimmed by 1 base and J by 3 bases, 6 bases remained unmatched. RNA transcripts gave rise to amplified TCR beta CDR3 regions. Initially, a first-round RT-PCR of the TCR CDR3 employed the HTBI primer set. TCRdb re-called the multiplex PCR reads with MiXCR, one entry per CDR3 protein. Of 600,000 to 700,000 distinct CDR3 sequences in the sample, approximately 42% were seen once.

This clonotype originated in an adult man with Graves' disease, either hyperthyroidism or ophthalmopathy (not recorded which). Sequenced sample: peripheral blood or thyroid tissue (not recorded which). The genes are TRBV20-1 and TRBJ1-2; TRBD1 matches 9 bases. CDR3 amino acids: CSARVGTGNYYGYTF. The CDR3 bases are TGCAGTGCTAGAGTAGGGACAGGGAACTACTATGGCTACACCTTC.